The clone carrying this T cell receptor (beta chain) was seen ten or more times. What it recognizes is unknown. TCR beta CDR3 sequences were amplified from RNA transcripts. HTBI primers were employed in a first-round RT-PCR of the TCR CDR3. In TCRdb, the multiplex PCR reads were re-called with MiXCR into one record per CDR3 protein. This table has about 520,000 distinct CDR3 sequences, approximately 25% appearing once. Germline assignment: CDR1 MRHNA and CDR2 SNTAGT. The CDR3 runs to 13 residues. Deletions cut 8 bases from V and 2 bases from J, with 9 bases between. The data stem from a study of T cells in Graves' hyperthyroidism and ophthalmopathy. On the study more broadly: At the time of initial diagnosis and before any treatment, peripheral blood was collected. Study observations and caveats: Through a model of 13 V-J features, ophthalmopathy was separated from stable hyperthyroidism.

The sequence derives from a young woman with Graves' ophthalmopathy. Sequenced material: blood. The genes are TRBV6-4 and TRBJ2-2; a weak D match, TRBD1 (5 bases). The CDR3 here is CASLDSNTGELFF. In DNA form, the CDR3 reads TGTGCCAGCCTAGACAGTAACACCGGGGAGCTGTTTTTT.